A selection of T cell receptor beta chains follows, all from one sample in a study of blood T cell repertoires in COVID-19. The data were produced by immunoSEQ multiplex PCR, yet TCRdb's version contains in-frame clones alone and is incomplete. The top ten clones hold less than 4% of a sample with 200,000 to 300,000 clones, around 82% of them seen once. The sequenced material came from PBMCs or T cells enriched from blood (not recorded which). The receptor source for this set is a woman in her 40s who had been exposed to COVID-19. CDR3s include the opening cysteine and the closing phenylalanine or tryptophan. A D gene is named only where the DNA matches it firmly.

CDR3 DNA: TGTGCCAGCAGCGCACGGGACAGCTCCTCTGGAAACACCATATATTTT; CDR3 protein: CASSARDSSSGNTIYF; V gene: TRBV9; D gene: TRBD1; J gene: TRBJ1-3
CDR3 DNA: TGTGCCATCAGTGGGAGGGGCGGATATGGCTACACCTTC; CDR3 protein: CAISGRGGYGYTF; V gene: TRBV10-3; D gene: NA; J gene: TRBJ1-2
CDR3 DNA: TGTGCCAGCAGCACGGACAGGGTGAACACTGAAGCTTTCTTT; CDR3 protein: CASSTDRVNTEAFF; V gene: TRBV5-8; D gene: TRBD1; J gene: TRBJ1-1
CDR3 DNA: TGTGCCAGTAGTCTGACGGGACAGGGCGACAATTCACCCCTCCACTTT; CDR3 protein: CASSLTGQGDNSPLHF; V gene: TRBV19; D gene: TRBD1; J gene: TRBJ1-6
CDR3 DNA: TGCGCCAGCAGCCAAGCCCTAGCGGGGGGGCCTGGAGAGCAGTACTTC; CDR3 protein: CASSQALAGGPGEQYF; V gene: TRBV4-3; D gene: TRBD2; J gene: TRBJ2-7
CDR3 DNA: TGTGCCAGCAGCTTAGGCCAGGGCCCTGAAGCTTTCTTT; CDR3 protein: CASSLGQGPEAFF; V gene: TRBV13; D gene: NA; J gene: TRBJ1-1
CDR3 DNA: TGTGCCAGCAGTGAAGCTGGACTAGCGGGGGCCCAGTACTTC; CDR3 protein: CASSEAGLAGAQYF; V gene: TRBV25-1; D gene: TRBD2; J gene: TRBJ2-5
CDR3 DNA: TGTGCCAGCAGTCCCAAGACCCGGGAATATGGGACCCAGTACTTC; CDR3 protein: CASSPKTREYGTQYF; V gene: TRBV28; D gene: NA; J gene: TRBJ2-5
CDR3 DNA: TGTGCCAGCAGCCTACTAGCGGGGGGTTCCCATAAGGCCAAAAACATTCAGTACTTC; CDR3 protein: CASSLLAGGSHKAKNIQYF; V gene: TRBV28; D gene: TRBD2; J gene: TRBJ2-4
CDR3 DNA: TGTGCCAGCAGTTACGGAGCGGGGGCTTCTGGAAACACCATATATTTT; CDR3 protein: CASSYGAGASGNTIYF; V gene: TRBV6-5; D gene: NA; J gene: TRBJ1-3
CDR3 DNA: TGTGCCAGCAGCTGGGGACTAGCGGGTTACAATGAGCAGTTCTTC; CDR3 protein: CASSWGLAGYNEQFF; V gene: TRBV11-1; D gene: TRBD2; J gene: TRBJ2-1
CDR3 DNA: TGTGCCGGAAGCACGGACAGGGCCATCAGGTGGGGTGAAAAACTGTTTTTT; CDR3 protein: CAGSTDRAIRWGEKLFF; V gene: TRBV5-3; D gene: TRBD1; J gene: TRBJ1-4
CDR3 DNA: TGTGCCAGCAGCCGACAGGGGAACACTGAAGCTTTCTTT; CDR3 protein: CASSRQGNTEAFF; V gene: TRBV7-3; D gene: TRBD1; J gene: TRBJ1-1
CDR3 DNA: TGTGCCAGCAGCTTAGCCGGGAATAGCAATCAGCCCCAGCATTTT; CDR3 protein: CASSLAGNSNQPQHF; V gene: TRBV11-2; D gene: NA; J gene: TRBJ1-5
CDR3 DNA: TGTGCCAGCAGTTTAAGGGGGACCAATCAGCCCCAGCATTTT; CDR3 protein: CASSLRGTNQPQHF; V gene: TRBV28; D gene: NA; J gene: TRBJ1-5
CDR3 DNA: TGTGCCAGCAGCCTAGAAGAGACCCAGTACTTC; CDR3 protein: CASSLEETQYF; V gene: TRBV2; D gene: NA; J gene: TRBJ2-5